These T cell receptor beta chains were read from a single sample in a study of control samples from healthy donors and cancer patients. Sequencing was performed with immunoSEQ multiplex PCR; in TCRdb, only in-frame clones are kept and a portion is missing. The data contain tens of thousands of clones, about 90% of them singletons. Sequenced sample: PBMCs. Receptor source: a woman aged 60-75 years with head and neck cancer. Both conserved end residues are part of each CDR3. A D gene is named only where the DNA matches it firmly. The listing skips clone size in some rows; elsewhere it reads once, few, many or a size class.

>-|TRBV2|-|TRBJ2-3
CASSDLVPADTQYF
TGTGCCAGCAGCGACCTTGTGCCCGCAGATACGCAGTATTTT
>-|TRBV6-4|-|TRBJ2-1
CASSDSNVGLGEQFF
TGTGCCAGCAGTGACTCAAATGTGGGATTAGGCGAGCAGTTCTTC
>-|TRBV7-2|-|TRBJ2-7
CASSLAGPLNEQYF
TGTGCCAGCAGCTTAGCAGGGCCCCTTAATGAGCAGTACTTC
>once|TRBV29-1|TRBD2|TRBJ2-3
CSVAGTSGKGGTDTQYF
TGCAGCGTCGCCGGGACTAGCGGGAAGGGAGGCACAGATACGCAGTATTTT
>-|TRBV5-8|-|TRBJ2-7
CASSFPGTRTYEQYF
TGTGCCAGCAGCTTTCCGGGGACGAGAACCTACGAGCAGTACTTC
>-|TRBV18|TRBD2|TRBJ2-1
CASSHRLAFHNEQFF
TGTGCCAGCTCCCATCGACTAGCATTCCACAATGAGCAGTTCTTC
>-|TRBV27|-|TRBJ2-7
CASPVRWVDYEQYF
TGTGCCAGCCCCGTGAGGTGGGTAGACTACGAGCAGTACTTC
>-|TRBV5-7|TRBD2|TRBJ2-5
CASSTLHGREDQETQYF
TGTGCCAGCAGCACCCTCCACGGGCGGGAGGACCAAGAGACCCAGTACTTC
>-|TRBV19|TRBD1|TRBJ2-7
CASSTRQGKDEQYF
TGTGCCAGTAGTACCAGACAGGGTAAGGACGAGCAGTACTTC
>once|TRBV28|-|TRBJ1-2
CASSLSGSLYGYTF
TGTGCCAGCAGTTTATCCGGTTCTCTTTATGGCTACACCTTC
>-|TRBV7-2|TRBD2|TRBJ2-3
CASSANLAGADTQYF
TGTGCCAGCAGCGCCAACCTAGCGGGAGCAGATACGCAGTATTTT
>-|TRBV30|TRBD1|TRBJ1-3
CAWSVDRVGNTIYF
TGTGCCTGGAGTGTGGACAGGGTCGGAAACACCATATATTTT
>-|TRBV6-6|-|TRBJ2-7
CASRAYASEQYF
TGTGCCAGCAGGGCATATGCTTCCGAGCAGTACTTC
>-|TRBV6-5|TRBD1|TRBJ2-7
CATHPRDRVTYEQYF
TGTGCCACCCACCCCCGGGACAGGGTCACCTACGAGCAGTACTTC
>-|TRBV7-9|-|TRBJ2-7
CASDGDSYEQYF
TGTGCCTCAGATGGGGACTCCTACGAGCAGTACTTC
>-|TRBV18|TRBD2|TRBJ2-7
CASSLPSGNYEQYF
TGTGCCAGCTCACTACCCAGCGGGAACTACGAGCAGTACTTC
>-|TRBV14|-|TRBJ2-3
CASSRLGGLRTDTQYF
TGTGCCAGCAGCCGATTAGGCGGGTTGCGGACAGATACGCAGTATTTT
>few|TRBV19|-|TRBJ1-3
CASTYGRFSGNTIYF
TGTGCCAGTACCTACGGACGGTTCTCTGGAAACACCATATATTTT
>-|TRBV11-2|-|TRBJ1-5
CASSLSDSNQPQHF
TGTGCCAGCAGCTTATCGGATAGCAATCAGCCCCAGCATTTT
>-|TRBV29-1|-|TRBJ1-5
CSVSGTGPNQPQHF
TGCAGCGTGTCTGGAACAGGGCCAAATCAGCCCCAGCATTTT
>-|TRBV7-8|-|TRBJ1-3
CASSLVSGKPGNTIYF
TGTGCCAGCAGCTTAGTATCTGGGAAGCCTGGAAACACCATATATTTT
>few|TRBV7-9|TRBD2|TRBJ2-2
CASRGLAGAGGELFF
TGTGCCAGCAGGGGACTAGCGGGAGCGGGCGGGGAGCTGTTTTTT
>-|TRBV28|TRBD2|TRBJ2-3
CASSLWASGTPDTQYF
TGTGCCAGCAGTTTGTGGGCTAGCGGGACGCCGGATACGCAGTATTTT
>-|TRBV11-2|TRBD1|TRBJ1-2
CASSSPRATGGGDGYTF
TGTGCCAGCAGCTCCCCCAGGGCGACAGGGGGCGGAGATGGCTACACCTTC
>-|TRBV18|-|TRBJ2-1
CASSLSSYNEQFF
TGTGCCAGCTCACTCAGCTCCTACAATGAGCAGTTCTTC
>-|TRBV13|TRBD2|TRBJ2-2
CASSSSPGLAVTGELFF
TGTGCCAGCAGCTCATCCCCGGGACTAGCGGTCACCGGGGAGCTGTTTTTT
>-|TRBV27|TRBD2|TRBJ2-1
CASSLGGRSYNEQFF
TGTGCCAGCAGTTTGGGCGGGAGATCCTACAATGAGCAGTTCTTC
>-|TRBV29-1|-|TRBJ2-7
CSVGSGTSFYEQYF
TGCAGCGTTGGGTCCGGGACAAGCTTTTACGAGCAGTACTTC
>-|TRBV2|-|TRBJ1-1
CASTAYTEAFF
TGTGCCAGTACAGCCTACACTGAAGCTTTCTTT
>-|TRBV7-2|TRBD1|TRBJ1-6
CASSGQGYNSPLHF
TGTGCCAGCAGCGGACAGGGCTACAATTCACCCCTCCACTTT
>-|TRBV5-6|TRBD1|TRBJ1-3
CASRAGTGGSSGNTIYF
TGTGCCAGCAGGGCCGGGACAGGCGGAAGCTCTGGAAACACCATATATTTT
>once|TRBV7-6|TRBD2|TRBJ2-3
CASRPLAGEADTQYF
TGTGCCTCCCGACCTCTGGCGGGAGAGGCAGATACGCAGTATTTT
>-|TRBV10-1|TRBD2|TRBJ2-7
CASSEYPSGSSYEQYF
TGCGCCAGCAGTGAGTATCCTAGCGGGAGCTCCTACGAGCAGTACTTC
>-|TRBV28|-|TRBJ1-2
CASSLGGTAYGYTF
TGTGCCAGCAGCCTGGGGGGGACGGCCTATGGCTACACCTTC
>-|TRBV18|-|TRBJ2-3
CASSPGTDTQYF
TGTGCCAGCTCACCAGGCACAGATACGCAGTATTTT
>-|TRBV3-1/TRBV3-2|TRBD2|TRBJ2-5
CASSPREGPVKTQYF
TGTGCCAGCAGCCCGAGGGAGGGCCCCGTAAAGACCCAGTACTTC
>once|TRBV28|-|TRBJ1-2
CASSSNYGYTF
TGTGCCAGCAGTTCTAACTATGGCTACACCTTC
>-|TRBV6-2/TRBV6-3|-|TRBJ1-3
CASSYSAESGNTIYF
TGTGCCAGCAGTTACTCGGCGGAATCTGGAAACACCATATATTTT
>-|TRBV11-1|TRBD2|TRBJ2-7
CASSLWPAGGTYEQYF
TGTGCCAGCAGCTTATGGCCAGCGGGGGGAACCTACGAGCAGTACTTC
>-|TRBV2|-|TRBJ1-2
CATGGNNYGYTF
TGTGCCACCGGGGGTAACAACTATGGCTACACCTTC
>-|TRBV6-2/TRBV6-3|-|TRBJ1-2
CASSYSSYGYTF
TGTGCCAGCAGTTACAGTAGTTATGGCTACACCTTC
>-|TRBV7-9|-|TRBJ1-1
CASSFPDGWAFF
TGTGCCAGCAGCTTTCCAGACGGCTGGGCTTTCTTT
>few|TRBV5-1|TRBD1|TRBJ2-5
CASSLVAQGALETQYF
TGCGCCAGCAGCTTGGTTGCACAGGGGGCCTTGGAGACCCAGTACTTC